Included here is one T cell receptor beta chain sequence, with context. Its antigen is not known. Assay used: immunoSEQ multiplex PCR; TCRdb lists only in-frame clones, some missing. The sample records approximately 49,000 clones, approximately 90% being singletons. The data are from a study of cytomegalovirus exposure and HLA in healthy donors. The CDR3 covers 15 residues. Germline V CDR1 and CDR2: PRHDT, FYEKMQ (reference sequence). The V gene end was trimmed by 4 bases and the J gene end by 6 bases; junction bases not matched to a gene: 11. The study, taken as a whole, reports: The authors enumerated roughly 160 TCR beta chains as linked to cytomegalovirus.

V and J are TRBV13 and TRBJ1-2; 7 nucleotides agree with TRBD1. The sequence was obtained from a man younger than 35 in good health and CMV-seronegative. The sample consisted of PBMCs. The CDR3, as DNA: TGTGCCAGCAGCTGGATGAACAGGGGTACGGATGGCTACACCTTC. Translation gives CASSWMNRGTDGYTF.